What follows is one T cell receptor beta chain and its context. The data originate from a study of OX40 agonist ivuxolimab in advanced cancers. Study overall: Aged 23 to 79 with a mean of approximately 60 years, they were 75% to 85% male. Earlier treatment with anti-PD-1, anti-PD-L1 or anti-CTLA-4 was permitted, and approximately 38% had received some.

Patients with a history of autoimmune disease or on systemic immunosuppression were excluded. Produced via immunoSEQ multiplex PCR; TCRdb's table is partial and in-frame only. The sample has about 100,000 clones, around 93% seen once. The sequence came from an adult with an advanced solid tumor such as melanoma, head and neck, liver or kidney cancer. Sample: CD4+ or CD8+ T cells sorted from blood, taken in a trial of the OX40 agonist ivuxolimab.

The CDR3 nucleotides are TGTGCCAGCAGCGGTGCAGGGAGCTCTGGAAACACCATATATTTT. Its translation: CASSGAGSSGNTIYF. The chain is built from TRBV5-4 and TRBJ1-3; D is possibly TRBD1 (5 bases). Trimming stripped 4 bases from V and 0 bases from J, with 11 bases between. The germline gives CDR1 SGHNT, CDR2 YYREEE (reference sequence). CDR3 length: 15 residues. The variable domain in full, completed from reference TRBV5-4 and TRBJ1-3, reads ETGVTQSPTHLIKTRGQQVTLRCSSQSGHNTVSWYQQALGQGPQFIFQYYREEENGRGNFPPRFSGLQFPNYSSELNVNALELDDSALYLCASSGAGSSGNTIYFGEGSWLTVV.